This section outlines one T cell receptor beta chain sequence together with its context. Its target is unknown. TCRdb's copy holds only in-frame clones and misses some; the assay was immunoSEQ multiplex PCR. Of around 31,000 clones in the sample, around 94% were seen once. Germline CDR1 and CDR2: LNHDA and SQIVND (reference sequence). The trim removed 6 bases at V and 6 bases at J, leaving 13 bases unmatched. The CDR3 is made up of 17 amino acids. The sample originates from a study of T cells in localized non-small cell lung cancer. Study results and limitations: Adjacent uninvolved lung had the highest clonality, suggesting focused antigen responses. In adjacent lung, a median around 50 of the top 100 tumor clones were found. Those with higher blood T cell density had longer overall survival.

The sequence was collected from a woman between 40 and 69 years old with stage I lung adenocarcinoma. The sequencing here drew on peripheral blood, taken before any cancer treatment. The chain joins TRBV19 to TRBJ2-3; 12 positions agree with TRBD2. CDR3 residues: CASSPSHLAGGHDTQYF. The CDR3 nucleotides read TGTGCCAGTAGCCCCAGCCACCTAGCGGGGGGGCATGATACGCAGTATTTT.